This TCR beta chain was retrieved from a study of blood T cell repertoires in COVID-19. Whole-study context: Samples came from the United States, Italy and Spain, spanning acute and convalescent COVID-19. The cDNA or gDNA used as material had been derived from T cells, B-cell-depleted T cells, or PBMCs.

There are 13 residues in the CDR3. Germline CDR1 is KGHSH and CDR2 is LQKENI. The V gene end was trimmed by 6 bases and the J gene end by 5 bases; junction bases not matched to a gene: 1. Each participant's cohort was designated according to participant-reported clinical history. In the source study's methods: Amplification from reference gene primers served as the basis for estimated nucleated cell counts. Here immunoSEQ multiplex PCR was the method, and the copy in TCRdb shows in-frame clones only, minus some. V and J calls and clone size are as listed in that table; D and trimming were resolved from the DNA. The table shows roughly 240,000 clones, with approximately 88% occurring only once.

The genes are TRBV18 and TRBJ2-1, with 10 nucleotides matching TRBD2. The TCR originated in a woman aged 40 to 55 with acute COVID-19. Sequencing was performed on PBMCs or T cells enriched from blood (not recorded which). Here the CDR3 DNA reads TGTGCCAGCTCCCTAGCGGGGGACAATGAGCAGTTCTTC. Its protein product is CASSLAGDNEQFF.